The clone carrying this TCR beta chain was counted a few times. These data originate in a study of blood T cells in healthy people across ages. The authors ran a second PCR of about 6 to 11 cycles using a sample-barcoded 5' primer and a J-beta primer mix. TCRdb fed the 5' RACE reads into MiXCR, producing one record per CDR3 protein. The sample has some 800,000 distinct CDR3 sequences, roughly 25% seen once. The CDR3 is 16 residues long. The ends were cut back, 4 bases at V and 0 bases at J, with 14 bases in the middle. Germline-derived CDR1 and CDR2 are SGHDN and FVKESK. The same sample was also used in a study of T cells of mothers and their children. That report adds: Relative to unrelated pairs, biologically related mother-child dyads exhibited marginally greater, non-significant overlap.

This sequence originates from a boy aged 5-17 years in good health. The genes are TRBV14 and TRBJ2-3, with a possible D match to TRBD2 (5 bases). Material for sequencing was blood. CDR3 sequence reads: CASSPNPSPSTDTQYF. The DNA for the CDR3 is TGTGCCAGCAGCCCGAACCCTAGCCCTAGCACAGATACGCAGTATTTT. Full variable domain (rest looked up from reference TRBV14 and TRBJ2-3): EAGVTQFPSHSVIEKGQTVTLRCDPISGHDNLYWYRRVMGKEIKFLLHFVKESKQDESGMPNNRFLAERTGGTYSTLKVQPAELEDSGVYFCASSPNPSPSTDTQYFGPGTRLTVL.